This paragraph covers one T cell receptor beta chain sequence. Stated time point: peripheral blood 6 weeks after treatment start. Locally advanced or metastatic urothelial carcinoma affected all patients. Between 1 and 8 samples, pretreatment and on-treatment, were given by each patient. This sample was taken from a study of PD-L1 blockade in urothelial cancer. Background on the study: Patients' prior chemotherapy regimens numbered 0 to 3. Investigators checked blood 3 weeks (second dose) and 6 weeks after treatment start.

Sequenced by immunoSEQ multiplex PCR; TCRdb stores in-frame clones only, minus some. The top ten clones hold roughly 2.5% of a sample with about 41,000 clones, more than 75% of them seen once. The CDR3 loop spans 15 amino acids. V gave up 5 bases and J gave up 2 bases; unmatched junction bases: 8. Germline V CDR1 and CDR2: SGHKS, YYEKEE (reference sequence). This chain links TRBV5-5 with TRBJ2-7; 9 bases are shared with TRBD1. Sequences were derived from PBMCs, sampled around atezolizumab (anti-PD-L1) treatment. The source of this sequence is a man aged 65-85 years with urothelial cancer. CDR3: CASSSGTGNPYEQYF. The CDR3 coding sequence is TGTGCCAGCAGTAGTGGGACAGGGAATCCCTACGAGCAGTACTTC.